What follows is one TCR beta chain and its context. Trimming took 0 bases from V and 3 from J, leaving 8 bases between them. Germline-derived CDR1 and CDR2 are SGHTA and FQGNSA. The CDR3 sequence is 14 residues long. TCRdb re-called the RT-PCR reads with MiXCR, one entry per CDR3 protein. The sample shows more than 600,000 distinct CDR3 sequences, 14% of them seen only once. The rearrangement uses TRBV7-2 and TRBJ1-1; no clear D. Sequencing was done on a sample of memory CD4+ T cells from blood. The receptor comes from a female donor in good health, serving as a healthy control. The CDR3: CASSLAMMYTEAFF. The CDR3 bases are TGTGCCAGCAGCTTAGCTATGATGTACACTGAAGCTTTCTTT.